These T cell receptor beta chains were read from a single sample in a study of beta chain features in type 1 diabetes. The data were produced by immunoSEQ multiplex PCR, yet TCRdb's version contains in-frame clones alone and is incomplete. The data contain roughly 260,000 clones, roughly 20% of them singletons. The specimen was naive CD4+ T cells from blood. The receptors derive from a woman in her 40s with type 1 diabetes. Each CDR3 is given with its conserved first and last residue. Clone size, where shown, is once, few, many, or a class for clones that have expanded.

v_call	clone_size	j_call	cdr3_aa
TRBV7-2	NA	TRBJ2-5	CASSSGLRPETQYF
TRBV4-3	NA	TRBJ2-1	CASSHEWSSYNEQFF
TRBV9	few	TRBJ1-5	CASSAGTANQPQHF
TRBV28	few	TRBJ2-6	CASLDRDVSGANVLTF
TRBV6-5	few	TRBJ2-7	CASSYSIPRGYEQYF
TRBV7-9	NA	TRBJ2-3	CASSLASADTQYF
TRBV4-3	NA	TRBJ2-5	CASSQDLGTQYF
TRBV30	few	TRBJ2-5	CACRGTAETQYF
TRBV4-1	NA	TRBJ2-5	CASSQRTSGPPETQYF
TRBV5-1	NA	TRBJ1-1	CASSFRGPGNTEAFF
TRBV15	few	TRBJ2-7	CATSRDQAYEQYF
TRBV30	few	TRBJ2-7	CAQERVYEQYF
TRBV30	few	TRBJ2-7	CAWSHRGSQYF
TRBV5-6	few	TRBJ1-2	CASSLGQGWGYTF
TRBV7-9	few	TRBJ2-1	CASSPTASGGPDEQFF
TRBV29-1	NA	TRBJ2-7	CSVQDRGGSYEQYF
TRBV9	few	TRBJ2-7	CASSVSQGGSYEQYF
TRBV7-3	few	TRBJ1-2	CASSLREDQTKIF
TRBV7-9	NA	TRBJ1-1	CASSLAGVSEAFF
TRBV30	few	TRBJ1-1	CAWSASGDTEAFF
TRBV5-1	few	TRBJ2-7	CASSLDRTFTYEQYF
TRBV7-3	NA	TRBJ2-1	CASSLTSGLFREQFF
TRBV6-5	few	TRBJ2-1	CASSSGDRGLFF
TRBV4-2	NA	TRBJ2-1	CASSPSGGALYEQFF
TRBV6-5	NA	TRBJ2-1	CASSLAGGTYNEQFF
TRBV4-2	few	TRBJ2-1	CASSQESGDEQFF
TRBV30	NA	TRBJ2-2	CAWKIPGQPTGELFF
TRBV7-3	NA	TRBJ2-1	CASSRDRERVNEQFF
TRBV7-9	few	TRBJ1-2	CASSFLATREYGYTF
TRBV7-8	NA	TRBJ1-1	CASSATGVTEAFF
TRBV23-1	few	TRBJ1-4	CASSQYRVRTNEKLFF